Sequencing of this T cell receptor beta chain was carried out in a study of cytomegalovirus exposure and HLA in healthy donors. Study outcomes and limitations: Accurate prediction of HLA-A and HLA-B alleles (for most subjects) was reportedly achieved from TCR beta sequences.

Only a few counts were recorded for this clone. Its target is not known. It was with 60 Vbeta and 13 Jbeta primers that the PCR ran. TCRdb's table, derived via immunoSEQ multiplex PCR, lists solely in-frame clones and lacks some. The sample lists about 110,000 clones, around 78% occurring once. The CDR3 extends over 13 amino acids. Germline-derived CDR1 and CDR2 are MNHNY and SVGAGI (reference sequence). Unmatched junction bases numbered 5, after V lost 6 bases and J lost 4 bases. The receptor's source is a man aged 25-45 years in good health and CMV-seronegative. The chain combines TRBV6-6 with TRBJ2-5; 7 positions match TRBD1. The sample consisted of PBMCs. CDR3 in DNA: TGTGCCAGCAGGGGACAGCATGGAGAGACCCAGTACTTC. Its protein is CASRGQHGETQYF.